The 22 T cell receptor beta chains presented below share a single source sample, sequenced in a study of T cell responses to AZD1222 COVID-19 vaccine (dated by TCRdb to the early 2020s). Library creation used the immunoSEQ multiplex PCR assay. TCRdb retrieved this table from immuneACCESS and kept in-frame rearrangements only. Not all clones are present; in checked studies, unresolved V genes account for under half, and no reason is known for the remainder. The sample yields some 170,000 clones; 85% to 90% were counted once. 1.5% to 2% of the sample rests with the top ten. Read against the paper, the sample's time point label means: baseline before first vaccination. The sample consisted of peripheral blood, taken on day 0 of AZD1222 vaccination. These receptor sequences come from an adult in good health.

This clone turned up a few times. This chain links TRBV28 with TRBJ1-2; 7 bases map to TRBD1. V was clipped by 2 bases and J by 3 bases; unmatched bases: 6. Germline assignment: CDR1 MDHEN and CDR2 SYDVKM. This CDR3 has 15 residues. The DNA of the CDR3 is TGTGCCAGCAGTTTACCCCAGGGGGGTTACTATGGCTACACCTTC. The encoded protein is CASSLPQGGYYGYTF.

The CDR3 DNA follows: TGTGCCAGCAGTGAGGGACAGGTCTCTGGAAACACCATATATTTT. Protein sequence: CASSEGQVSGNTIYF. This sequence joins TRBV28 and TRBJ1-3; 8 bases map to TRBD1. The V gene's germline CDR1 is MDHEN and CDR2 SYDVKM. V was clipped by 5 bases and J by 0 bases; unmatched bases: 3. This CDR3 is 15 amino acids long.

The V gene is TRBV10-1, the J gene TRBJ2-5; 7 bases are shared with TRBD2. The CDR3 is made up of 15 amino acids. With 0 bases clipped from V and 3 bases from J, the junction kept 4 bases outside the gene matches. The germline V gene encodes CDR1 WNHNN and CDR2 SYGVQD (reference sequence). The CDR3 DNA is TGCGCCAGCAGTGAGTCGTCTAGCGGAAAAGAGACCCAGTACTTC. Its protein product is CASSESSSGKETQYF.

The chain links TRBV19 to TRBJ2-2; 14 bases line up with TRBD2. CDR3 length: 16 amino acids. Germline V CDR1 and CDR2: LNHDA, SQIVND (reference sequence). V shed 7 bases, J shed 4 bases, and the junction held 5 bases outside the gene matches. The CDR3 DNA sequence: TGTGCCAGTAAGGGACTAGCGGGAGCCCTCACCGGGGAGCTGTTTTTT. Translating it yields CASKGLAGALTGELFF.

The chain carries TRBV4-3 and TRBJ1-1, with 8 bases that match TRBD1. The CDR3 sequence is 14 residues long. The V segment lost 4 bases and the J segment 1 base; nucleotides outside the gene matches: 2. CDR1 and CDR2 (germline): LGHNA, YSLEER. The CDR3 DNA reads TGCGCCAGCAGCCTCGGACAGGGGAACACTGAAGCTTTCTTT. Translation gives CASSLGQGNTEAFF.

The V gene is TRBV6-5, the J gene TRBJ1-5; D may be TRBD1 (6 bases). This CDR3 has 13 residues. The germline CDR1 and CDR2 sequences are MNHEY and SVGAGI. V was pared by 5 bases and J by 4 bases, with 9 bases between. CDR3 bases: TGTGCCAGCAGTCCCCAGGGGAATCAGCCCCAGCATTTT. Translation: CASSPQGNQPQHF.

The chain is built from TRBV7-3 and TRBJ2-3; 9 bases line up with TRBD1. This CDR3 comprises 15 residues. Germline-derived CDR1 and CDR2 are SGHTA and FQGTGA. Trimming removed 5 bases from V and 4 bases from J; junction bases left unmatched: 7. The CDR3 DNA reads TGTGCCAGCAGCCAACAGGGGGCGAGGGCAGATACGCAGTATTTT. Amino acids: CASSQQGARADTQYF.

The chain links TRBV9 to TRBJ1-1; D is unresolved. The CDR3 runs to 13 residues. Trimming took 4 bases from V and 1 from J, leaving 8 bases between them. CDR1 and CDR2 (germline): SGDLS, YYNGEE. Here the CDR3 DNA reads TGTGCCAGCAGCCTAGGGAGGAACACTGAAGCTTTCTTT. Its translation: CASSLGRNTEAFF.

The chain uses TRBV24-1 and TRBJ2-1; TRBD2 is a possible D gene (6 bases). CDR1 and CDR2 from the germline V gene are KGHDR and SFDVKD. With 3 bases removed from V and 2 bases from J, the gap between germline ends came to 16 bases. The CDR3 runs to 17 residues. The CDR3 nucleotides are TGTGCCACCAGTGATCCCCCTTCAGCGGGTACCTACAATGAGCAGTTCTTC. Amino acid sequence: CATSDPPSAGTYNEQFF.

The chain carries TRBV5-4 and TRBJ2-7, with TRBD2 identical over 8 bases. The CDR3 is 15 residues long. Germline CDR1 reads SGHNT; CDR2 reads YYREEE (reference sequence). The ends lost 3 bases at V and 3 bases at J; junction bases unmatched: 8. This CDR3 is CASSSTSGNRYEQYF. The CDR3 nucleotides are TGTGCCAGCAGCTCCACTAGCGGAAATCGCTACGAGCAGTACTTC.

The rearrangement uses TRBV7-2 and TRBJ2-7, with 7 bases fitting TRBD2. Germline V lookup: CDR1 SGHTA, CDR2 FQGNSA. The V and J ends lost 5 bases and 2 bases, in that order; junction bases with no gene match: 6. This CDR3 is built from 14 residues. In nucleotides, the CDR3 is TGTGCCAGCAGCGGGGCTAGCGGCCCCTACGAGCAGTACTTC. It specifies CASSGASGPYEQYF. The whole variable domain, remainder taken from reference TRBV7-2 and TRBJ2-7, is GAGVSQSPSNKVTEKGKDVELRCDPISGHTALYWYRQSLGQGLEFLIYFQGNSAPDKSGLPSDRFSAERTGGSVSTLTIQRTQQEDSAVYLCASSGASGPYEQYFGPGTRLTVT.

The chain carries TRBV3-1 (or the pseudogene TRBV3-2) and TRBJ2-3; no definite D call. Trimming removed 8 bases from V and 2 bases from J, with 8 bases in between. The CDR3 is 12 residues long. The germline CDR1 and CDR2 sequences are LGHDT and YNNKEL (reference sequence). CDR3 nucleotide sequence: TGTGCCAGCCAGAGAGACACAGATACGCAGTATTTT. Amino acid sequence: CASQRDTDTQYF.

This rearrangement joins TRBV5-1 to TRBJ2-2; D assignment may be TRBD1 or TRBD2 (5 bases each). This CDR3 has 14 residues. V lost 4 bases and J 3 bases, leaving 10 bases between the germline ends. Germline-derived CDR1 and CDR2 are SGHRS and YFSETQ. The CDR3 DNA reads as TGCGCCAGCAGCGCCGGGACCTACACCGGGGAGCTGTTTTTT. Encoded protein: CASSAGTYTGELFF.

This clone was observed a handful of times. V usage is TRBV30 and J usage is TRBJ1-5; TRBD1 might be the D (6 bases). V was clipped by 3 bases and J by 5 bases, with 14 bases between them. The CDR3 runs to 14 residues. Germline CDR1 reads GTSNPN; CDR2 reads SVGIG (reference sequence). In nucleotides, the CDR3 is TGTGCCTGGAGCTGGGGGGCTCGCGATCAGCCCCAGCATTTT. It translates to CAWSWGARDQPQHF.

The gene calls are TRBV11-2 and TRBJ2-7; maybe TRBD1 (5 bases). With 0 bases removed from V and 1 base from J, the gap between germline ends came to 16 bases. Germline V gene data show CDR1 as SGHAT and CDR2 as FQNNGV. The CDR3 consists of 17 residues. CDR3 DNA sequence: TGTGCCAGCAGCTTAGATAGTGGGGCGGCTCAATCCTACGAGCAGTACTTC. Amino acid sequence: CASSLDSGAAQSYEQYF.

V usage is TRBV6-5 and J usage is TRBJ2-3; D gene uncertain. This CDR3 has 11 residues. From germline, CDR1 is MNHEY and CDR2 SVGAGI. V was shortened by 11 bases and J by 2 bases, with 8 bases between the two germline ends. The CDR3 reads CAGSFTDTQYF. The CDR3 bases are TGTGCCGGATCTTTCACAGATACGCAGTATTTT.

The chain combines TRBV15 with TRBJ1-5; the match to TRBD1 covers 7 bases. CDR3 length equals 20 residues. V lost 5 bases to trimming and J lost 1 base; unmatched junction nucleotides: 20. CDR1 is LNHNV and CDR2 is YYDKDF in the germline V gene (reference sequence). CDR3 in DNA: TGTGCCACCAGCGCGCGCCCCCGGGACAGAGCGTTTGGGAGCAATCAGCCCCAGCATTTT. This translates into CATSARPRDRAFGSNQPQHF.

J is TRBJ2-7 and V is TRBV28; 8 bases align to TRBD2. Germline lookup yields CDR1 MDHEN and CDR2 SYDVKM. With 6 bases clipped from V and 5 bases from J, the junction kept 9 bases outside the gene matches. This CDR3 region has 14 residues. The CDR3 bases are TGTGCCAGCAGGTTGGCGATAGCGGGACACGAGCAGTACTTC. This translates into CASRLAIAGHEQYF.

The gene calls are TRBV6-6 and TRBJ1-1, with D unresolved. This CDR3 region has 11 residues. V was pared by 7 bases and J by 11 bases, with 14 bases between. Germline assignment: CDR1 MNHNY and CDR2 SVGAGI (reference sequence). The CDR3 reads CASMYGLYAFF. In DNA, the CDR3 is TGTGCCAGCATGTACGGACTTTACGCTTTCTTT.

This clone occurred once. CDR3 coding DNA: TGTGCCAGCAGTTTATCGGTAGGGTTGCCTGGGGCCAACGTCCTGACTTTC. Its translation is CASSLSVGLPGANVLTF. The chain combines TRBV27 with TRBJ2-6; D ambiguous. The V end was cut by 0 bases, the J end by 2 bases, with 11 bases between. Germline V gene data show CDR1 as MNHEY and CDR2 as SMNVEV (reference sequence). The CDR3 runs to 17 residues.

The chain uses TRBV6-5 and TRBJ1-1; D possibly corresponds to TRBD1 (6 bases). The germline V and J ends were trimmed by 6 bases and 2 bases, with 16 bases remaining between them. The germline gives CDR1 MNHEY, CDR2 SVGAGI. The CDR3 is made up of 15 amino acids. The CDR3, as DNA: TGTGCCAGCAGAAAGGAGGGACATGTCAACACTGAAGCTTTCTTT. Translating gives CASRKEGHVNTEAFF.

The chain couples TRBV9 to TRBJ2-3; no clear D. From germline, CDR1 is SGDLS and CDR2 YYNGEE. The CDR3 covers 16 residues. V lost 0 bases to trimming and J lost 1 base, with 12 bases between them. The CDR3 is CASSVGRRQRTDTQYF. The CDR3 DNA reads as TGTGCCAGCAGCGTAGGGAGACGGCAACGCACAGATACGCAGTATTTT.